These 22 T cell receptor beta chains share one sample of origin, sequenced in a study of T cell repertoires in cytomegalovirus infection. The antigens for these receptors are not known. TCRdb ran MiXCR on the reads and lists one entry per CDR3 protein. The repertoire has approximately 89,000 distinct CDR3 sequences, less than 30% of them found once; the top ten carry less than 75%. The sequences come from CD8+ T cells from cultured PBMCs, collected from culture after CMV antigen stimulation. Source of these receptors: a human donor in good health (CMV status not recorded). Some clones in this sample may be carry-over from other donors' samples.

This clonotype occurred once. The V gene is TRBV25-1, the J gene TRBJ1-1; a possible D gene is TRBD1 (6 bases). The CDR3 is 17 amino acids. Trimming shortened V by 3 bases and J by 1 base, and 18 bases separated the two germline ends. Germline CDR1 MGHDK, CDR2 SYGVNS. The CDR3 loop is CASSDSGRGGKNTEAFF. The CDR3 coding sequence is TGTGCCAGCAGTGATTCGGGGAGAGGGGGAAAGAACACTGAAGCTTTCTTT. Supplemented by reference TRBV25-1 and TRBJ1-1, the full variable domain reads EADIYQTPRYLVIGTGKKITLECSQTMGHDKMYWYQQDPGMELHLIHYSYGVNSTEKGDLSSESTVSRIRTEHFPLTLESARPSHTSQYLCASSDSGRGGKNTEAFFGQGTRLTVV.

The V call is TRBV19, the J call TRBJ1-2, with D unresolved. The length of the CDR3 is 13 residues. CDR1 is LNHDA and CDR2 is SQIVND in the germline V gene (reference sequence). Trimming took 10 bases from V and 8 from J, leaving 20 bases between them. The CDR3 DNA reads as TGTGCCACATATTCGGGAGCGGAGTTAGGCTACACCTTC. Protein: CATYSGAELGYTF.

This clonotype has a handful of counts. The V gene is TRBV7-2, the J gene TRBJ2-6; tentatively, D is TRBD2 (6 bases). CDR1 SGHTA and CDR2 FQGNSA come from the germline V gene. The CDR3 is 16 amino acids. The V end lost 1 base, the J end lost 1 base, and 8 bases lay between the germline ends. The CDR3 sequence: CASSLDGGSGANVLTF. The CDR3 nucleotides read TGTGCCAGCAGCTTAGACGGGGGATCTGGGGCCAACGTCCTGACTTTC.

This clonotype was seen many times. This rearrangement joins TRBV12-3 or TRBV12-4 to TRBJ1-1; tentative D call: TRBD1 (6 bases). The length of the CDR3 is 14 residues. V was shortened by 9 bases and J by 5 bases, with 19 bases between the two germline ends. CDR3: CASLDEGEGTEAFF. For the CDR3, the DNA is TGTGCCAGTTTAGATGAGGGGGAGGGTACTGAAGCTTTCTTT.

A single count supports this clonotype. The rearrangement uses TRBV29-1 and TRBJ2-7, with D unclear. The CDR3 is 11 amino acids. CDR1 is SQVTM, CDR2 ANQGSEA, per germline. The ends were cut back, 3 bases at V and 3 bases at J, with 6 bases in the middle. For the CDR3, the DNA is TGCAGCGTTGAGATGGGCTACGAGCAGTACTTC. It yields the protein CSVEMGYEQYF.

This clonotype appeared many times. The chain links TRBV29-1 to TRBJ2-1; the match to TRBD1 covers 8 bases. The germline V gene encodes CDR1 SQVTM and CDR2 ANQGSEA. CDR3 size: 14 residues. The V segment lost 2 bases and the J segment 5 bases; nucleotides outside the gene matches: 5. The CDR3 sequence is CSVETGGRHNEQFF. The CDR3 DNA follows: TGCAGCGTTGAAACAGGGGGTCGTCACAATGAGCAGTTCTTC.

Regarding this clonotype: One base away lies a much larger clone, so this may be a sequencing read error. The chain is built from TRBV7-2 and TRBJ2-3; D is undetermined. V gave up 5 bases and J gave up 4 bases, with 16 bases separating them. Germline values: CDR1 SGHTA, CDR2 FQGNSA. The CDR3 has 15 amino acids. The CDR3 DNA reads as TGTGCCAGCAGCCCCATCCTCGGCCTGGCAGATACGCAGTATTTT. It specifies CASSPILGLADTQYF.

V and J are TRBV12-3 or TRBV12-4 and TRBJ2-5; D is unclear. Trimming took off 6 bases at V and 5 bases at J, with 7 bases between the two ends. The CDR3 runs 11 residues. CDR3 nucleotides: TGTGCCAGCAGATTTGATGAGACCCAGTACTTC. Translating gives CASRFDETQYF.

The chain has TRBV20-1 and TRBJ2-5, with 10 nucleotides matching TRBD2. Germline V lookup: CDR1 DFQATT, CDR2 SNEGSKA (reference sequence). V dropped 2 bases and J dropped 3; count of bases not matched to a gene: 6. The CDR3 is 15 amino acids. The CDR3 DNA sequence: TGCAGTGCTAGATCAGCGGGGGGGGACGAAGAGACCCAGTACTTC. It specifies CSARSAGGDEETQYF.

The rearrangement uses TRBV7-6 and TRBJ1-2; D uncertain. CDR3 size: 12 residues. Per the germline V gene, CDR1 is SGHVS and CDR2 is FNYEAQ. Trimming removed 3 bases from V and 8 bases from J, with 10 bases in between. The CDR3 DNA is TGTGCCAGCAGCTTCACCGGCGGCGGCTACACCTTC. Translated, it gives CASSFTGGGYTF.

The table lists this clonotype with many counts. The rearrangement links TRBV7-9 to TRBJ2-7, with a possible D match to TRBD1 (6 bases). The CDR3 has 14 amino acids. V was cut by 5 bases and J by 2 bases, with 13 bases left in between. Germline lookup yields CDR1 SEHNR and CDR2 FQNEAQ (reference sequence). CDR3: CASSGRTDPYEQYF. The CDR3 DNA reads as TGTGCCAGCAGCGGAAGGACAGACCCCTACGAGCAGTACTTC.

This clonotype was seen at least ten times. The rearrangement uses TRBV2 and TRBJ2-2, with D maybe TRBD1 (6 bases). Looked up from germline, CDR1 is SNHLY and CDR2 is FYNNEI. Trimming removed 6 bases at V and 6 bases at J, with 11 bases between. The CDR3 is 13 amino acids. The CDR3 nucleotides read TGTGCCAGCAGCCCCCAGGGGTCCGGGGAGCTGTTTTTT. Its protein is CASSPQGSGELFF.

This clonotype was seen a single time. V is TRBV20-1 and J is TRBJ1-1, with 7 nucleotides matching TRBD1. This CDR3 is 15 amino acids long. Trimming cost V 1 base and J 11 bases; bases outside gene matches: 16. Germline V gene lookup returns CDR1 DFQATT and CDR2 SNEGSKA (reference sequence). As DNA, the CDR3 is TGCAGTGCTAGAGCGTCGGGGCAGGGGGATGGAGGGGCTTTCTTT. Translating it yields CSARASGQGDGGAFF.

V and J are TRBV20-1 and TRBJ2-1; TRBD2 aligns across 13 bases. The length of the CDR3 is 14 residues. Per germline, CDR1 DFQATT and CDR2 SNEGSKA (reference sequence). The V segment lost 6 bases and the J segment 9 bases; nucleotides outside the gene matches: 8. The CDR3 protein is CSAPGLAGTGEQFF. The CDR3 DNA follows: TGCAGTGCCCCGGGACTAGCGGGGACCGGTGAGCAGTTCTTC.

This chain connects TRBV25-1 to TRBJ1-5; D remains ambiguous. Germline loops: CDR1 MGHDK, CDR2 SYGVNS. The CDR3 is made up of 14 amino acids. Trimming pared 4 bases from V and 0 bases from J, leaving 7 bases between. The CDR3 is CASSAAASNQPQHF. For the CDR3, the DNA is TGTGCCAGCAGTGCAGCCGCTAGCAATCAGCCCCAGCATTTT.

The V and J genes are TRBV6-5 and TRBJ1-5; TRBD1 might be the D (5 bases). The V and J ends lost 5 bases and 3 bases respectively, with 11 bases between them. Germline CDR1 and CDR2: MNHEY and SVGAGI. This CDR3 is built from 14 residues. CDR3 protein: CASSQQDYNQPQHF. The CDR3, as DNA: TGTGCCAGCAGTCAACAGGACTACAATCAGCCCCAGCATTTT.

This clonotype was seen more than once but under ten times. The J gene is TRBJ2-3, the V gene TRBV7-2; D might be TRBD2 (5 bases). The CDR3 covers 15 residues. In germline, CDR1 is SGHTA, CDR2 FQGNSA. Deletions cut 5 bases from V and 0 bases from J, with 12 bases between. The CDR3 loop is CASSPGILSTDTQYF. The CDR3 bases are TGTGCCAGCAGCCCCGGGATTTTAAGCACAGATACGCAGTATTTT.

This rearrangement joins TRBV13 to TRBJ2-3, with 7 positions matching TRBD2. The J segment lost 6 bases and the V segment lost 5 bases, leaving 8 bases of the junction unmatched. Germline assignment: CDR1 PRHDT and CDR2 FYEKMQ (reference sequence). This CDR3 spans 14 amino acids. DNA of the CDR3: TGTGCCAGCAGCATAAGACTAGCATCGGATACGCAGTATTTT. It translates to CASSIRLASDTQYF.

The chain carries TRBV9 and TRBJ2-1; 7 nucleotides agree with TRBD1. From germline, CDR1 is SGDLS and CDR2 YYNGEE. V shed 3 bases, J shed 3 bases, and the junction held 6 bases outside the gene matches. The CDR3 is 15 amino acids. This chain's CDR3 is CASSATGSYYNEQFF. The CDR3 bases are TGTGCCAGCAGCGCGACAGGGTCCTACTACAATGAGCAGTTCTTC.

This clonotype was found a few times. V usage is TRBV2 and J usage is TRBJ2-1; TRBD2 matches at 14 bases. The J segment lost 0 bases and the V segment lost 7 bases, leaving 17 bases of the junction unmatched. The CDR3 extends over 21 amino acids. The germline V gene encodes CDR1 SNHLY and CDR2 FYNNEI. This chain's CDR3 is CASNFLEATSGGVDSYNEQFF. In DNA form, the CDR3 reads TGTGCCAGCAATTTTCTAGAAGCGACTAGCGGGGGGGTAGACTCCTACAATGAGCAGTTCTTC.

The chain joins TRBV6-5 to TRBJ2-2; 14 bases are shared with TRBD2. The V gene's germline CDR1 is MNHEY and CDR2 SVGAGI. Losses at the gene ends were 4 bases for V and 4 bases for J; bases not matched to a gene: 8. CDR3 length: 18 amino acids. Here the CDR3 reads CASSSRLAGGPGTGELFF. The CDR3 nucleotides read TGTGCCAGCAGTTCTAGACTAGCGGGGGGGCCGGGCACCGGGGAGCTGTTTTTT.

The chain employs TRBV28 and TRBJ2-4, with 9 bases identical to TRBD1. Per germline, CDR1 MDHEN and CDR2 SYDVKM. V lost 6 bases, J lost 6 bases, and 3 bases stayed unmatched. The CDR3 contains 13 residues. CDR3 sequence (DNA): TGTGCCAGCAGGGGGACAGGGTTAAACATTCAGTACTTC. It specifies CASRGTGLNIQYF.